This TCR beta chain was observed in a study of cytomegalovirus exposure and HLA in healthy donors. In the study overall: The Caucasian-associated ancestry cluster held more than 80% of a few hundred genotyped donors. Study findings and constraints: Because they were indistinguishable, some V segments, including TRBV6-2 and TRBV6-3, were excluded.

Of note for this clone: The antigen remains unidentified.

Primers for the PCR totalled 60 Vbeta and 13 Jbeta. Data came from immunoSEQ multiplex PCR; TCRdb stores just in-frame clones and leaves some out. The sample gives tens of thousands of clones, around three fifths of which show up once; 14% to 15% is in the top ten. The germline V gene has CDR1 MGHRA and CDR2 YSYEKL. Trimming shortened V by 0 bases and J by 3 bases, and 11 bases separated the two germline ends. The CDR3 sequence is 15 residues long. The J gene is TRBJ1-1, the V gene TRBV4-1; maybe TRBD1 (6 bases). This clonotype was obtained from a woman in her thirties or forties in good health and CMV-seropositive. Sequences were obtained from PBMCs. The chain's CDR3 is CASSQDTGIYTEAFF. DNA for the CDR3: TGCGCCAGCAGCCAAGATACAGGGATCTACACTGAAGCTTTCTTT.